The 9 T cell receptor beta chains given below trace back to one sample, sequenced in a study of T cell repertoires in cytomegalovirus infection. TCRdb processed the reads anew with MiXCR; each CDR3 protein has one entry. This table has around 320,000 distinct CDR3 sequences, around a tenth appearing once. The source material was PBMCs. The receptor set was obtained from a human donor in good health (CMV status not recorded). Some clones in this sample may be carry-over from other donors' samples.

The J gene is TRBJ2-3, the V gene TRBV7-2, with D hard to call. CDR3 size: 16 residues. Trimming took 1 base from V and 6 from J, leaving 17 bases between them. Germline V gives CDR1 SGHTA, CDR2 FQGNSA. CDR3 region: CASSLVPPPVGDTQYF. As DNA, the CDR3 is TGTGCCAGCAGCTTAGTTCCCCCTCCCGTTGGCGATACGCAGTATTTT.

This clonotype occurred many times. The chain couples TRBV28 to TRBJ1-6; 9 bases map to TRBD1. Germline V gene data show CDR1 as MDHEN and CDR2 as SYDVKM. The CDR3 loop spans 15 amino acids. The V and J ends lost 6 bases and 8 bases, in that order; junction bases with no gene match: 8. The CDR3 sequence is CASRPGQGRYSPLHF. In nucleotides, the CDR3 is TGTGCCAGCAGGCCGGGACAGGGACGATATTCACCCCTCCACTTT.

A few counts support this clonotype. This chain joins TRBV6-1 and TRBJ2-2; D unresolved. V lost 8 bases and J 1 base, leaving 17 bases between the germline ends. Germline V gene data show CDR1 as MNHNS and CDR2 as SASEGT. The CDR3 is 16 amino acids. The CDR3 loop is CASPDVRPLNTGELFF. The DNA of the CDR3 is TGTGCCAGCCCGGATGTTCGCCCTTTGAACACCGGGGAGCTGTTTTTT.

This clonotype was seen many times. The chain is built from TRBV12-3 or TRBV12-4 and TRBJ2-1, with 14 bases identical to TRBD2. V shed 5 bases and J 8 bases; nucleotides not matched to a gene: 8. The CDR3 sequence is 16 residues long. The CDR3 here is CASSPRLAGGHHEQFF. The DNA of the CDR3 is TGTGCCAGCAGTCCTCGACTAGCGGGAGGGCACCATGAGCAGTTCTTC.

The chain employs TRBV6-2 or TRBV6-3 and TRBJ1-1, with 8 bases that match TRBD1. V lost 6 bases and J lost 6; bases outside the gene matches: 6. The CDR3 loop spans 13 amino acids. The germline CDR1 and CDR2 sequences are MNHEY and SVGEGT. DNA of the CDR3: TGTGCCAGCAGACAAACGGACAGGGCTGAAGCTTTCTTT. Translated: CASRQTDRAEAFF.

This clonotype turned up a few times. This CDR3 reads CASTPGGKRGYNEQFF. The CDR3 DNA follows: TGTGCCAGTACCCCCGGAGGGAAAAGGGGCTACAATGAGCAGTTCTTC. This chain connects TRBV19 to TRBJ2-1; tentative D call: TRBD2 (6 bases). V lost 7 bases and J 3 bases, leaving 19 bases between the germline ends. The CDR3 is 16 amino acids. CDR1 is LNHDA, CDR2 SQIVND, per germline (reference sequence).

This clonotype occurred a few times. The J gene is TRBJ2-3, the V gene TRBV14, with 10 bases matching TRBD2. V lost 4 bases and J lost 4; bases outside the gene matches: 5. Germline V gene lookup returns CDR1 SGHDN and CDR2 FVKESK. The CDR3 is made up of 15 amino acids. The CDR3 region has the DNA TGTGCCAGCAGCCTAGCGGGAGGCCGCCCAGATACGCAGTATTTT. Amino acid sequence: CASSLAGGRPDTQYF.

This clonotype was seen a few times. The chain is built from TRBV5-1 and TRBJ2-1, with a weak D call TRBD2 (5 bases). The germline CDR1 and CDR2 sequences are SGHRS and YFSETQ. There are 15 residues in the CDR3. Trimming took off 2 bases at V and 4 bases at J, with 13 bases between the two ends. The CDR3 region is CASSLELARYNEQFF. The DNA of the CDR3 is TGCGCCAGCAGCTTAGAATTAGCGAGGTACAATGAGCAGTTCTTC.

This clonotype was observed a handful of times. The V gene is TRBV6-6, the J gene TRBJ2-1; tentative D call: TRBD1 (6 bases). V was shortened by 7 bases and J by 1 base, with 14 bases between the two germline ends. The germline gives CDR1 MNHNY, CDR2 SVGAGI (reference sequence). The CDR3 covers 15 residues. CDR3 sequence reads: CASINRDTSYNEQFF. DNA of the CDR3: TGTGCCAGCATCAACAGGGATACTTCCTACAATGAGCAGTTCTTC.